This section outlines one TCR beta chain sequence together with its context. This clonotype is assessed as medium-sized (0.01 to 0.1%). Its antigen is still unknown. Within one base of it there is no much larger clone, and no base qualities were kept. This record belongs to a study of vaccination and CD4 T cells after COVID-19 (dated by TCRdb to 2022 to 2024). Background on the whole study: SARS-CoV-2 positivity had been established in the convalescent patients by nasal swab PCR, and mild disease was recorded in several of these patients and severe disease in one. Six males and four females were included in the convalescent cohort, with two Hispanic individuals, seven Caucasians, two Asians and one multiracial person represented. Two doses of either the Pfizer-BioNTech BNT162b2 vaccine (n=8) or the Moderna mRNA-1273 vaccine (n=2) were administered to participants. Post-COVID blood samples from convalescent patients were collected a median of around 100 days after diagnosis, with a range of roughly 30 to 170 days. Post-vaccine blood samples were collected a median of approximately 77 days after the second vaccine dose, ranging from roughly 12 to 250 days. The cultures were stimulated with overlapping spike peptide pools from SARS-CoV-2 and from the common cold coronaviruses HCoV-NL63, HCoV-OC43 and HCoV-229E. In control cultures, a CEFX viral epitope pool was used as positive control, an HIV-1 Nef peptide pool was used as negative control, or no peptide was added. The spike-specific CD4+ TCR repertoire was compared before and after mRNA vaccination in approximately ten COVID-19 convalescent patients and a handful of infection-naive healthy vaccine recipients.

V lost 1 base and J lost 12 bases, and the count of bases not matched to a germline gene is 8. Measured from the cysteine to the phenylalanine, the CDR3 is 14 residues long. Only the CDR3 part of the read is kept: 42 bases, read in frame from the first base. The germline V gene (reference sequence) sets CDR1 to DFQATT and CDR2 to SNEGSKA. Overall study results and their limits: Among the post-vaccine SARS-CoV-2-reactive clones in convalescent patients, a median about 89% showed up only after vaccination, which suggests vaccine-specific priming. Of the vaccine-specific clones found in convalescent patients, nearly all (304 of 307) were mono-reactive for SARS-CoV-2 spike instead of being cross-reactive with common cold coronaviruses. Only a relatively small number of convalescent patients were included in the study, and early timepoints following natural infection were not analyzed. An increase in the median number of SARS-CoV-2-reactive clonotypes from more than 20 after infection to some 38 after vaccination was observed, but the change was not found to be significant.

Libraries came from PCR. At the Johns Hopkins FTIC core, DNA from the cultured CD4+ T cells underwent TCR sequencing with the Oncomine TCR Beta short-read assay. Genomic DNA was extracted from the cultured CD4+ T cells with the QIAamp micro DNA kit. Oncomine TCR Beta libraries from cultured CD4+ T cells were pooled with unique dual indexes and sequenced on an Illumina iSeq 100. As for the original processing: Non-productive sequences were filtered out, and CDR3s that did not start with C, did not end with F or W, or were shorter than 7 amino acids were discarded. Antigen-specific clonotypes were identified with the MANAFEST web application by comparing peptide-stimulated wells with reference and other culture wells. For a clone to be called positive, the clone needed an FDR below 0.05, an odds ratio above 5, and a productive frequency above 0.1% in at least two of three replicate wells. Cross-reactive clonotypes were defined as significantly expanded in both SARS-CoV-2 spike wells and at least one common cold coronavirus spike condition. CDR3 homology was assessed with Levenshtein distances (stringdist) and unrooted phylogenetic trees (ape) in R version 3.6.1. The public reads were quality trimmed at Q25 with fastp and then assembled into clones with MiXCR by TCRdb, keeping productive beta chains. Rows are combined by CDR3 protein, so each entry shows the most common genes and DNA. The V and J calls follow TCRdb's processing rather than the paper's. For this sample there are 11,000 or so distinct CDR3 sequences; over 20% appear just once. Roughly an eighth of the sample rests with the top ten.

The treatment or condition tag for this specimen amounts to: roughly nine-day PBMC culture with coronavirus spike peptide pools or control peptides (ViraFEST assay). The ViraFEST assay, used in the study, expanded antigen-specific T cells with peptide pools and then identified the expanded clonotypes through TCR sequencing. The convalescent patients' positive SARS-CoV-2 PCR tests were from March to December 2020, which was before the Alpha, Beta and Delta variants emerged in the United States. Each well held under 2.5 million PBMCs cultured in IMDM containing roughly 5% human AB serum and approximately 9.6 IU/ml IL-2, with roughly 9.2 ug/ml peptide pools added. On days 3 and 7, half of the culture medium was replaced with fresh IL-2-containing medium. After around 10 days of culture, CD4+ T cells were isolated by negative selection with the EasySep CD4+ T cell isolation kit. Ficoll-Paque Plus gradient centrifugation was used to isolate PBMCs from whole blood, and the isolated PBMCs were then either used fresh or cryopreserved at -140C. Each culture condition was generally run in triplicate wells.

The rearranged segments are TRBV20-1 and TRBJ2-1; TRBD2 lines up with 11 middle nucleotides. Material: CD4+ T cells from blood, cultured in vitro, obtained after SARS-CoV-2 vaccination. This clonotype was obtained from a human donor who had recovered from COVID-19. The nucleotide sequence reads TGCAGTGCTAGAGGGCTAGCGGGAGGTTCAGGGCAGTTCTTC. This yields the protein CSARGLAGGSGQFF.